This TCR beta chain was retrieved from a study of blood T cells in healthy people across ages. This CDR3 spans 14 amino acids. In germline, CDR1 is MNHEY, CDR2 SMNVEV (reference sequence). V lost 7 bases to trimming and J lost 1 base, with 13 bases between them. For the second PCR, which ran for roughly 7 to 11 cycles, a sample-barcoded 5' primer and a J-beta primer mix were used. TCRdb used MiXCR to reprocess the 5' RACE reads, holding one entry per CDR3 protein. The sample has 600,000 to 800,000 distinct CDR3 sequences, around 20% seen once. The source of this sequence is a man between 65 and 79 years old in good health. The sample comprised blood. The chain employs TRBV27 and TRBJ1-1; D not resolved. The CDR3 nucleotides are TGTGCCAGCATGCCCCTGGGCGGGAACACTGAAGCTTTCTTT. Translation: CASMPLGGNTEAFF.